A single sample gave rise to the 21 T cell receptor beta chains below, sequenced in a study of regulatory T cells in long-lasting Graves disease. TCR beta libraries were built with iRepertoire HTBI primers and Arm-PCR of CDR3 regions. TCRdb fed the multiplex PCR reads into MiXCR, producing one record per CDR3 protein. The data show a few hundred thousand distinct CDR3 sequences, around 15% seen once. The time point denotes: newly diagnosed GD, antithyroid drugs for less than 3 months. Generation of the TCR library employed RNA extracted from PBMCs. The sample also formed part of further work on T cells in Graves' hyperthyroidism and ophthalmopathy.

This material consisted of peripheral blood mononuclear cells (PBMCs), taken at new diagnosis, from a patient treated with antithyroid drugs. The origin of the receptors is a woman aged 18 to 35 with Graves disease.

This clonotype was seen ten or more times. The V and J genes are TRBV12-3 or TRBV12-4 and TRBJ1-1; a possible D gene is TRBD1 (5 bases). CDR3 length equals 15 residues. The ends were cut back, 6 bases at V and 1 base at J, with 15 bases in the middle. CDR3 region: CASSPRGGGNTEAFF. The CDR3 DNA follows: TGTGCCAGCAGCCCTAGAGGTGGGGGGAACACTGAAGCTTTCTTT.

V usage is TRBV9 and J usage is TRBJ1-5; tentative D call: TRBD1 (5 bases). The CDR3 extends over 14 amino acids. Trimming pared 0 bases from V and 6 bases from J, leaving 10 bases between. Germline V gene sequence: CDR1 SGDLS, CDR2 YYNGEE. CDR3 sequence reads: CASSVGGQGQPQHF. In nucleotides, the CDR3 is TGTGCCAGCAGCGTAGGAGGGCAGGGTCAGCCCCAGCATTTT. Drawing the rest from reference TRBV9 and TRBJ1-5, the complete variable domain is DSGVTQTPKHLITATGQRVTLRCSPRSGDLSVYWYQQSLDQGLQFLIQYYNGEERAKGNILERFSAQQFPDLHSELNLSSLELGDSALYFCASSVGGQGQPQHFGDGTRLSIL.

This clonotype has only a few counts. The genes are TRBV20-1 and TRBJ1-4; no clear D gene. Germline V gene sequence: CDR1 DFQATT, CDR2 SNEGSKA (reference sequence). This CDR3 is 10 amino acids long. CDR3 in amino acids: CSAGNEKLFF. In nucleotides, the CDR3 is TGCAGCGCAGGAAATGAAAAACTGTTTTTT.

This clonotype was counted ten times or more. This chain connects TRBV10-3 to TRBJ2-1; D is ambiguous. The CDR3 has 13 residues. V was cut by 1 base and J by 10 bases, with 11 bases left in between. CDR1 and CDR2 (germline): ENHRY, SYGVKD. CDR3: CAISEYAAYEQFF. Written as DNA, the CDR3 is TGTGCCATCAGTGAGTATGCAGCCTACGAGCAGTTCTTC.

This clonotype was counted many times. The chain recombines TRBV5-1 with TRBJ1-5, with D maybe TRBD1 (5 bases). Trimming cost V 0 bases and J 2 bases, with 12 bases left between them. Germline CDR1 is SGHRS and CDR2 is YFSETQ. The CDR3 contains 16 residues. DNA of the CDR3: TGCGCCAGCAGCTTGGGACCCGGGACGGGCAATCAGCCCCAGCATTTT. Encoded protein: CASSLGPGTGNQPQHF.

This clonotype has a count of ten or more. The chain carries TRBV10-1 and TRBJ2-5; the D is unclear. The germline gives CDR1 WNHNN, CDR2 SYGVQD (reference sequence). The germline V and J ends were trimmed by 11 bases and 5 bases, with 6 bases remaining between them. The CDR3 sequence is 9 residues long. The CDR3 bases are TGCGCCTTGATGGAGACCCAGTACTTC. Protein: CALMETQYF.

Ten or more counts support this clonotype. The gene calls are TRBV5-1 and TRBJ2-2; no firm D call. V lost 1 base, J lost 4 bases, and 11 bases lay in between. CDR3 length: 15 amino acids. Per germline, CDR1 SGHRS and CDR2 YFSETQ. CDR3 nucleotide sequence: TGCGCCAGCAGCTTGTTGGAGCCAGGCACCGGGGAGCTGTTTTTT. Translated: CASSLLEPGTGELFF.

This clonotype came up many times. The chain links TRBV12-5 to TRBJ2-3; the D gene could be TRBD1 or TRBD2 (7 bases each). V was pared by 2 bases and J by 3 bases, with 15 bases between. From germline, CDR1 is LGHNT and CDR2 FRNRAP. The CDR3 sequence is 16 residues long. The CDR3 sequence: CASGLQGGGRTDTQYF. As DNA, the CDR3 is TGTGCTAGTGGTTTGCAGGGGGGGGGCCGGACAGATACGCAGTATTTT.

This clonotype appeared many times. V usage is TRBV5-1 and J usage is TRBJ1-1; D gene unclear. CDR3 length: 14 amino acids. Trimming removed 4 bases from V and 4 bases from J, with 14 bases in between. Germline loops: CDR1 SGHRS, CDR2 YFSETQ. The CDR3 region has the DNA TGCGCCAGCAGCATGGAGCCCTCAAGCACTGAAGCTTTCTTT. Its protein is CASSMEPSSTEAFF. Variable domain in full (rest from reference TRBV5-1 and TRBJ1-1): KAGVTQTPRYLIKTRGQQVTLSCSPISGHRSVSWYQQTPGQGLQFLFEYFSETQRNKGNFPGRFSGRQFSNSRSEMNVSTLELGDSALYLCASSMEPSSTEAFFGQGTRLTVV.

The chain carries TRBV6-1 and TRBJ2-5; 7 nucleotides agree with TRBD1. The CDR3 length is 16 residues. V shed 6 bases and J 2 bases; nucleotides not matched to a gene: 12. Germline V gives CDR1 MNHNS, CDR2 SASEGT. The CDR3 region is CASSFLPTGKQETQYF. In nucleotides, the CDR3 is TGTGCCAGCAGCTTCCTACCGACAGGGAAACAAGAGACCCAGTACTTC.

There are many counts of this clonotype. CDR3 sequence (DNA): TGCAGTGCTAGAGACCAGGGGTCGGGTAACTATGGCTACACCTTC. Translating it yields CSARDQGSGNYGYTF. The rearrangement links TRBV20-1 to TRBJ1-2; possible D gene TRBD1, 6 bases. V lost 0 bases, J lost 1 base, and 12 bases lay in between. This CDR3 has 15 amino acids. In germline, CDR1 is DFQATT, CDR2 SNEGSKA (reference sequence).

The table lists this clonotype with many counts. The V and J genes are TRBV5-1 and TRBJ2-3; perhaps TRBD2 as D (6 bases). The germline gives CDR1 SGHRS, CDR2 YFSETQ. The V end was cut by 4 bases, the J end by 3 bases, with 30 bases between. The CDR3 is 20 amino acids. The CDR3 nucleotides read TGCGCCAGCAGCCTGGGCGTCCGGGGGATCGGTGCGGTAGCGACAGATACGCAGTATTTT. Protein product: CASSLGVRGIGAVATDTQYF.

At least ten counts were recorded for this clonotype. The chain combines TRBV27 with TRBJ2-1; D is uncertain. Trimming pared 4 bases from V and 7 bases from J, leaving 17 bases between. Germline V lookup: CDR1 MNHEY, CDR2 SMNVEV (reference sequence). This CDR3 is 15 amino acids long. CDR3 nucleotide sequence: TGTGCCAGCAGTTCCCCCGTACAGTTTCGAAATGAGCAGTTCTTC. Translating gives CASSSPVQFRNEQFF.

The chain links TRBV5-1 to TRBJ1-4; D unclear. Germline CDR1 and CDR2: SGHRS and YFSETQ. Trimming took 2 bases from V and 4 from J, leaving 9 bases between them. The CDR3 has 14 residues. The CDR3 sequence: CASSLYLGNEKLFF. The CDR3 coding sequence is TGCGCCAGCAGCTTATACCTCGGTAATGAAAAACTGTTTTTT.

DNA of the CDR3: TGTGCCAGCAGGTCCTACCTAGCGGGACTGGATACGCAGTATTTT. It translates to CASRSYLAGLDTQYF. This chain joins TRBV6-1 and TRBJ2-3; 9 bases agree with TRBD2. The germline CDR1 and CDR2 sequences are MNHNS and SASEGT. This CDR3 comprises 15 residues. With 6 bases clipped from V and 6 bases from J, the junction kept 10 bases outside the gene matches.

This clonotype occurred a few times. J is TRBJ2-1 and V is TRBV5-5, with 7 bases aligning to TRBD1. This CDR3 is built from 13 residues. In germline, CDR1 is SGHKS, CDR2 YYEKEE (reference sequence). V lost 4 bases to trimming and J lost 3 bases; unmatched junction nucleotides: 1. This CDR3 reads CASSGTVYNEQFF. The CDR3 DNA reads as TGTGCCAGCAGCGGGACAGTCTACAATGAGCAGTTCTTC.

This clonotype has a count of ten or more. V gene TRBV28 combines with J gene TRBJ2-5; tentative D call: TRBD2 (5 bases). Trimming left V 5 bases short and J 5 bases short, with 24 bases between. In germline, CDR1 is MDHEN, CDR2 SYDVKM. The CDR3 covers 17 residues. The CDR3 protein is CASSTIPPGSRWETQYF. CDR3 sequence (DNA): TGTGCCAGCAGTACAATACCTCCGGGATCAAGGTGGGAGACCCAGTACTTC.

V gene TRBV30 combines with J gene TRBJ1-1; no clear D. The V and J ends lost 4 bases and 4 bases respectively, with 13 bases between them. Germline CDR1 is GTSNPN and CDR2 is SVGIG (reference sequence). This CDR3 contains 13 residues. CDR3 in amino acids: CAWIPERSTEAFF. CDR3 nucleotide sequence: TGTGCCTGGATCCCCGAACGAAGCACTGAAGCTTTCTTT.

The gene calls are TRBV28 and TRBJ1-5; 8 nucleotides agree with TRBD1. The germline CDR1 and CDR2 sequences are MDHEN and SYDVKM. The V gene end was trimmed by 6 bases and the J gene end by 1 base; junction bases not matched to a gene: 17. The CDR3 runs to 19 residues. The CDR3 protein is CASSQTRGPNPLSNQPQHF. DNA for the CDR3: TGTGCCAGCAGCCAAACCAGGGGGCCCAACCCTTTGAGCAATCAGCCCCAGCATTTT.

This clonotype has just one count. The rearrangement uses TRBV7-9 and TRBJ1-1; perhaps TRBD1 as D (5 bases). The CDR3 covers 12 residues. V gave up 7 bases and J gave up 6 bases, with 12 bases separating them. Germline CDR1 SEHNR, CDR2 FQNEAQ (reference sequence). The CDR3 here is CASTPLGAEAFF. Written as DNA, the CDR3 is TGTGCCAGCACTCCTTTAGGGGCTGAAGCTTTCTTT. The full variable domain, in which reference TRBV7-9 and TRBJ1-1 provide the parts outside the CDR3, is DTGVSQNPRHKITKRGQNVTFRCDPISEHNRLYWYRQTLGQGPEFLTYFQNEAQLEKSRLLSDRFSAERPKGSFSTLEIQRTEQGDSAMYLCASTPLGAEAFFGQGTRLTVV.

Only one count was recorded for this clonotype. Mismatch with germline at one junction end may stem from a read error. This chain connects TRBV29-1 to TRBJ1-1; 10 positions agree with TRBD1. The CDR3 is made up of 15 amino acids. Per germline, CDR1 SQVTM and CDR2 ANQGSEA. CDR3 nucleotides: TGCAGCGCTGAACCCAGGACAGGGGGAATGACTGAAGCTTTCTTT. It is translated as CSAEPRTGGMTEAFF. The complete variable domain, with remaining parts taken from reference TRBV29-1 and TRBJ1-1, reads SAVISQKPSRDICQRGTSLTIQCQVDSQVTMMFWYRQQPGQSLTLIATANQGSEATYESGFVIDKFPISRPNLTFSTLTVSNMSPEDSSIYLCSAEPRTGGMTEAFFGQGTRLTVV.